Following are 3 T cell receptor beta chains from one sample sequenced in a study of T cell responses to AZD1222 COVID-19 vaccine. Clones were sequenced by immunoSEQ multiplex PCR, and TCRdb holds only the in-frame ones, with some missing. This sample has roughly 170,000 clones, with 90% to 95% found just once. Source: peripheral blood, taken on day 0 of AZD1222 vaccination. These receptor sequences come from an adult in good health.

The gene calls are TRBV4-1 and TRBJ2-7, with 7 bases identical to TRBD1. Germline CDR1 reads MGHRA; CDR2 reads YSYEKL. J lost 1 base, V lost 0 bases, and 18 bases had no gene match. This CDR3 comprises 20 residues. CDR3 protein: CASSQEKATGNTVGSYEQYF. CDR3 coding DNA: TGCGCCAGCAGCCAAGAAAAGGCGACAGGGAACACCGTAGGTTCCTACGAGCAGTACTTC.

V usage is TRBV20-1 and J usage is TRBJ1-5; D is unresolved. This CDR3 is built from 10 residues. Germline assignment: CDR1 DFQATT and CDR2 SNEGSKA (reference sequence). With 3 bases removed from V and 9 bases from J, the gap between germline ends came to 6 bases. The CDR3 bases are TGCAGTGCTAGGAATGGGCCCCAGCATTTT. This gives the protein CSARNGPQHF.

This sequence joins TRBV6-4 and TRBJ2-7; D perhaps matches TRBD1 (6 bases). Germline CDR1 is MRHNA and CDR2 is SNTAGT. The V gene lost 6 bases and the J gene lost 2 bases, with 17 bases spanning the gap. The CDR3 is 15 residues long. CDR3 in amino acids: CASSQSQGPTYEQYF. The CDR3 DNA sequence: TGTGCCAGCAGCCAATCTCAGGGGCCGACCTACGAGCAGTACTTC.